Given below is one T cell receptor beta chain in context. As yet, its antigen is unknown. This CDR3 has 14 residues. V lost 7 bases to trimming and J lost 6 bases; unmatched junction nucleotides: 4. Per the germline V gene, CDR1 is SEHNR and CDR2 is FQNEAQ (reference sequence). Arm-PCR of CDR3 regions with iRepertoire HTBI primers generated TCR beta libraries. TCRdb reanalysed the multiplex PCR reads using MiXCR and keeps one entry per CDR3 protein. The sample includes under 800,000 distinct CDR3 sequences, under 20% seen only once; the top ten take 15% to 20%. The data belong to a study of regulatory T cells in long-lasting Graves disease. The study, taken as a whole, reports: Persistent Graves' patients showed a TCR diversity that was lower than that of newly diagnosed ones.

Time point denoted: newly diagnosed GD, antithyroid drugs for less than 3 months. The TCR library was made from RNA extracted from PBMCs. These data were also reused for a study on T cells in Graves' hyperthyroidism and ophthalmopathy. As reported in that work: Clinical symptoms, serum thyroxine, TRAb, thyroid ultrasound and orbital computed tomography established diagnosis. First-round RT-PCR of the TCR CDR3 relied on the HTBI primer set.

This chain joins TRBV7-9 and TRBJ2-2, with 11 positions matching TRBD1. Material: peripheral blood mononuclear cells (PBMCs), obtained at new diagnosis, from a patient treated with antithyroid drugs. This receptor was obtained from a woman between 25 and 40 years old with Graves disease. CDR3 residues: CASKGQGVAGELFF. CDR3 sequence (DNA): TGTGCCAGCAAGGGACAGGGGGTCGCCGGGGAGCTGTTTTTT.